A single sample gave rise to the 18 T cell receptor beta chains below, sequenced in a study of response to subunit inactivated influenza vaccine. TCRdb re-derived calls from the RT-PCR reads in MiXCR, one entry per CDR3 protein. Of roughly 650,000 distinct CDR3 sequences in the sample, around a sixth are singletons; the top ten hold around 10%. Sequences were derived from PBMCs from blood, sampled 11 to 12 days after vaccination. The receptor source for this set is a man in his fifties or sixties who received an inactivated influenza vaccine.

This clonotype has ten or more counts. The CDR3 reads CASSLGGAETQYF. CDR3 bases: TGTGCCAGCAGCTTAGGAGGGGCTGAGACCCAGTACTTC. V usage is TRBV28 and J usage is TRBJ2-5, with D maybe TRBD2 (6 bases). Germline V gene data show CDR1 as MDHEN and CDR2 as SYDVKM. The length of the CDR3 is 13 residues. Trimming shortened V by 6 bases and J by 5 bases, and 13 bases separated the two germline ends.

The rearrangement links TRBV7-6 to TRBJ2-1; 8 nucleotides align to TRBD1. Trimming at V came to 5 bases and at J to 7 bases, leaving 4 bases not matched to a gene. The CDR3 consists of 13 residues. The V gene's germline CDR1 is SGHVS and CDR2 FNYEAQ. In DNA form, the CDR3 reads TGTGCCAGCAGCGTTAACAGGGGGAATGAGCAGTTCTTC. Amino acid sequence: CASSVNRGNEQFF. Filled out from reference TRBV7-6 and TRBJ2-1, the complete variable domain reads GAGVSQSPRYKVTKRGQDVALRCDPISGHVSLYWYRQALGQGPEFLTYFNYEAQQDKSGLPNDRFSAERPEGSISTLTIQRTEQRDSAMYRCASSVNRGNEQFFGPGTRLTVL.

This rearrangement joins TRBV2 to TRBJ2-2, with D hard to call. CDR1 is SNHLY, CDR2 FYNNEI, per germline. Trimming cost V 3 bases and J 3 bases, with 17 bases left between them. The length of the CDR3 is 17 residues. CDR3 loop: CASSDLQVQEYTGELFF. CDR3 nucleotides: TGTGCCAGCAGTGATCTGCAGGTTCAAGAGTACACCGGGGAGCTGTTTTTT.

This clonotype was counted a few times. This sequence joins TRBV7-9 and TRBJ2-1, with TRBD1 matching 9 bases. The CDR3 loop spans 14 amino acids. After removal of 8 bases from V and 2 bases from J, the junction contained 4 bases not matched to a gene. In germline, CDR1 is SEHNR, CDR2 FQNEAQ (reference sequence). Here the CDR3 reads CASFRDRAYNEQFF. DNA for the CDR3: TGTGCCAGCTTCCGGGACAGGGCCTACAATGAGCAGTTCTTC.

Only a few counts were recorded for this clonotype. The CDR3 loop is CASSSGLAGLAEQFF. CDR3 in DNA: TGTGCCAGCAGCTCAGGACTAGCGGGGTTGGCTGAGCAGTTCTTC. J is TRBJ2-1 and V is TRBV5-6, with 12 bases that match TRBD2. Trimming took 3 bases from V and 9 from J; bases not matched to a gene: 7. Germline V gives CDR1 SGHDT, CDR2 YYEEEE. The CDR3 consists of 15 residues.

The CDR3 nucleotides are TGTGCCAGCTCACCACCGCAGGGGCTCCTTGGCTACACCTTC. It translates to CASSPPQGLLGYTF. The chain is built from TRBV18 and TRBJ1-2, with D perhaps matching TRBD1 (6 bases). Trimming took 0 bases from V and 7 from J, leaving 12 bases between them. CDR1 is KGHSH, CDR2 LQKENI, per germline. The CDR3 spans 14 residues.

This chain joins TRBV2 and TRBJ2-2, with D maybe TRBD2 (6 bases). This CDR3 has 16 amino acids. Deletions cut 4 bases from V and 0 bases from J, with 12 bases between. The germline gives CDR1 SNHLY, CDR2 FYNNEI. The CDR3 coding sequence is TGTGCCAGCAGTGTCAGGCGGGGCGCGAACACCGGGGAGCTGTTTTTT. As protein: CASSVRRGANTGELFF.

This clonotype was seen at least ten times. The chain links TRBV7-2 to TRBJ1-1; TRBD1 matches 7 bases. CDR3 size: 14 residues. Germline CDR1 and CDR2: SGHTA and FQGNSA. After removal of 1 base from V and 3 bases from J, the junction contained 2 bases not matched to a gene. CDR3 in DNA: TGTGCCAGCAGCTTAGACAGGGGATACACTGAAGCTTTCTTT. It codes for CASSLDRGYTEAFF.

The rearrangement uses TRBV7-2 and TRBJ1-1; TRBD1 matches 7 bases. The junction had 12 bases not matched to a gene; V was cut back by 4 bases and J by 1 base. CDR1 and CDR2 from the germline V gene are SGHTA and FQGNSA. The CDR3 extends over 17 amino acids. CDR3 nucleotide sequence: TGTGCCAGCAGCTCAGCCGGGACAGCTATCGCGAACACTGAAGCTTTCTTT. Translation gives CASSSAGTAIANTEAFF.

This clonotype occurred a few times. This rearrangement joins TRBV12-3 or TRBV12-4 to TRBJ2-7; D possibly corresponds to TRBD2 (6 bases). Trimming removed 1 base from V and 9 bases from J, with 10 bases in between. CDR3 length: 12 amino acids. The CDR3 reads CASSLVGDLQYF. In DNA, the CDR3 is TGTGCCAGCAGTTTAGTGGGGGACTTGCAGTACTTC.

This clonotype was recorded at least ten times. The genes are TRBV9 and TRBJ2-2, with 11 bases matching TRBD2. The CDR3 extends over 19 amino acids. V dropped 3 bases and J dropped 0; count of bases not matched to a gene: 10. Germline V gives CDR1 SGDLS, CDR2 YYNGEE. The DNA for the CDR3 is TGTGCCAGCAGCGCCTCCGGGACTAGCGGTTATTCGAACACCGGGGAGCTGTTTTTT. It encodes CASSASGTSGYSNTGELFF.

In this sample, this clonotype turned up a few times. The chain links TRBV16 to TRBJ1-2; D call uncertain. With 4 bases removed from V and 7 bases from J, the gap between germline ends came to 13 bases. CDR1 KGHSY and CDR2 FQNENV come from the germline V gene. This CDR3 spans 13 amino acids. As DNA, the CDR3 is TGTGCCAGCAGCCCGAATACGAGTGGTGGCTACACCTTC. Translated: CASSPNTSGGYTF.

The chain uses TRBV18 and TRBJ2-5, with unresolved D. CDR3 length: 13 amino acids. Germline V gene data show CDR1 as KGHSH and CDR2 as LQKENI. V lost 2 bases and J lost 5, with 9 bases in between. The CDR3 DNA sequence: TGTGCCAGCTCACCAAACCCATCGGAGACCCAGTACTTC. Translation: CASSPNPSETQYF.

This clonotype has only a few counts. The J gene is TRBJ2-7, the V gene TRBV4-3, with 11 positions matching TRBD2. Looked up from germline, CDR1 is LGHNA and CDR2 is YSLEER. The ends lost 5 bases at V and 7 bases at J; junction bases unmatched: 4. This CDR3 comprises 13 residues. CDR3 sequence: CASSARTSGEQYF. The CDR3 nucleotides read TGCGCCAGCAGCGCAAGGACTAGCGGGGAGCAGTACTTC.

This clonotype was detected many times. The chain has TRBV12-3 or TRBV12-4 and TRBJ1-2; tentatively, D is TRBD1 (5 bases). V lost 5 bases to trimming and J lost 8 bases, with 18 bases between them. The length of the CDR3 is 14 residues. The DNA for the CDR3 is TGTGCCAGCAGTAACCCGCCTGGACAAAGAGGCTACACCTTC. Translated, it gives CASSNPPGQRGYTF.

This rearrangement joins TRBV28 to TRBJ2-7; 10 bases fit TRBD1. Germline loops: CDR1 MDHEN, CDR2 SYDVKM. With 7 bases clipped from V and 2 bases from J, the junction kept 11 bases outside the gene matches. CDR3 size: 16 residues. DNA for the CDR3: TGTGCCAGCATCGCCCCCGGGGGACAGGGGACCTACGAGCAGTACTTC. As protein: CASIAPGGQGTYEQYF.

The rearrangement uses TRBV29-1 and TRBJ2-1; no definite D call. This CDR3 spans 15 amino acids. V was trimmed by 4 bases and J by 7 bases, leaving 20 bases between them. The germline CDR1 and CDR2 sequences are SQVTM and ANQGSEA. The CDR3 region has the DNA TGCAGCGTTGGAGCCCCCCCCCAGTCGAGGAATGAGCAGTTCTTC. Translated: CSVGAPPQSRNEQFF.

In this sample, this clonotype turned up a few times. The chain links TRBV5-1 to TRBJ2-2; the match to TRBD1 covers 8 bases. CDR3 length equals 15 residues. J lost 6 bases, V lost 1 base, and 5 bases had no gene match. Germline lookup yields CDR1 SGHRS and CDR2 YFSETQ. In nucleotides, the CDR3 is TGCGCCAGCAGCTTGACAGGGGGATTCTCCGGGGAGCTGTTTTTT. Translated: CASSLTGGFSGELFF.